The 3 T cell receptor beta chains presented below share a single source sample, sequenced in a study of cytotoxic CD8 clonotypes in ibrutinib-treated CLL. Assay used: immunoSEQ multiplex PCR; TCRdb lists only in-frame clones, some missing. The sample consists of some 150,000 clones, approximately 81% of them appearing once. This material consisted of PBMCs, taken after 12 months of ibrutinib treatment. These receptors originate from a human donor with chronic lymphocytic leukemia.

The DNA for the CDR3 is TGTGCCACCAGCAGAGTTGTAACAGCTTTTAGCTACGAGCAGTACTTC. Its translation: CATSRVVTAFSYEQYF. The V and J genes are TRBV15 and TRBJ2-7; D call uncertain. The germline V gene has CDR1 LNHNV and CDR2 YYDKDF (reference sequence). The CDR3 has 16 amino acids. V lost 1 base to trimming and J lost 3 bases, with 16 bases between them.

This chain connects TRBV6-5 to TRBJ2-7, with D maybe TRBD2 (6 bases). This CDR3 contains 14 residues. CDR1 and CDR2 (germline): MNHEY, SVGAGI. Deletions cut 0 bases from V and 2 bases from J, with 8 bases between. The DNA for the CDR3 is TGTGCCAGCAGTTACTCTAGCGGTCCCTACGAGCAGTACTTC. It specifies CASSYSSGPYEQYF.

This clone was observed a few times. J is TRBJ1-1 and V is TRBV9; no reliable D call. The CDR3 runs to 14 residues. With 3 bases removed from V and 2 bases from J, the gap between germline ends came to 11 bases. CDR1 is SGDLS and CDR2 is YYNGEE in the germline V gene. CDR3 amino acids: CASSARPENTEAFF. CDR3 bases: TGTGCCAGCAGCGCCAGACCGGAAAACACTGAAGCTTTCTTT.